Listed below are T cell receptor beta chains from one sample, sequenced in a study of T cell responses to AZD1222 COVID-19 vaccine. Clones were read by immunoSEQ multiplex PCR, and TCRdb kept only the in-frame ones, dropping some. This table holds under 140,000 clones, 81% found once. This material consisted of peripheral blood, taken on day 0 of AZD1222 vaccination. These receptors all come from an adult in good health. CDR3s include the opening cysteine and the closing phenylalanine or tryptophan. The D gene is left open where the match is weak. Clone size appears in some rows only: once, few, many, or a class for an expanded clone.

NA,TRBJ1-3,NA,TRBV2,TGTGCCAGCAGTGTTAACAGCCTCCTCTCTGGAAACACCATATATTTT,CASSVNSLLSGNTIYF
NA,TRBJ2-3,NA,TRBV27,TGTGCCAGCAGTTTACAAACAGGGTCGACAGATACGCAGTATTTT,CASSLQTGSTDTQYF
NA,TRBJ1-6,NA,TRBV9,TGTGCCAGCAGCCTGTCCCCCACAGACTATAATTCACCCCTCCACTTT,CASSLSPTDYNSPLHF
NA,TRBJ1-1,NA,TRBV6-5,TGTGCCAGCAGTCTCTCAACCAATGAAGCTTTCTTT,CASSLSTNEAFF
NA,TRBJ2-1,NA,TRBV13,TGTGCCAGCAGCCGGGACTCCCTTCAGCAGTTCTTC,CASSRDSLQQFF
NA,TRBJ2-3,NA,TRBV7-2,TGTGCCAGCAGCTTAGATGGCGTCGCGGATACGCAGTATTTT,CASSLDGVADTQYF
NA,TRBJ1-6,NA,TRBV4-1,TGCGCCAGCAGCCAAGATCGTAATTCACCCCTCCACTTT,CASSQDRNSPLHF
NA,TRBJ2-5,TRBD2,TRBV3-1/TRBV3-2,TGTGCCAGCAGCCAAGCCCGATATCGGGGACTAGCGGGAGAAGAGACCCAGTACTTC,CASSQARYRGLAGEETQYF
NA,TRBJ1-5,TRBD1,TRBV6-1,TGTGCCAGCAGTGATTACAGGGGGCAACAGCCCCAGCATTTT,CASSDYRGQQPQHF
NA,TRBJ1-4,NA,TRBV6-5,TGTGCCAGCAGTTCGACCCGTCGAACAACTAATGAAAAACTGTTTTTT,CASSSTRRTTNEKLFF
NA,TRBJ1-1,TRBD1,TRBV6-5,TGTGCCAGCAGTTTGGACAGGGTGAACACTGAAGCTTTCTTT,CASSLDRVNTEAFF
once,TRBJ1-5,TRBD1,TRBV24-1,TGTGCCACCAGTGAGACAGGGGGCTACAATCAGCCCCAGCATTTT,CATSETGGYNQPQHF
NA,TRBJ2-1,TRBD1,TRBV18,TGTGCCAGCTCACCAAGACAGGGGGCCGGCTACAATGAGCAGTTCTTC,CASSPRQGAGYNEQFF
few,TRBJ2-7,TRBD1,TRBV27,TGTGCCAGCAGGAGCGCGGGACAGGGAGGAGAGCAGTACTTC,CASRSAGQGGEQYF
NA,TRBJ1-3,NA,TRBV7-9,TGTGCCAGCAGCTTATCTCGCCGGAGCTCTGGAAACACCATATATTTT,CASSLSRRSSGNTIYF
NA,TRBJ2-7,NA,TRBV29-1,TGCAGCGACTACGAGCAGTACTTC,CSDYEQYF
NA,TRBJ2-3,NA,TRBV7-6,TGTGCCAGCAGCCCTTCGGGGGATACGCAGTATTTT,CASSPSGDTQYF
few,TRBJ1-5,TRBD1,TRBV6-5,TGTGCCAGCAGGGGACAGAATAGCAATCAGCCCCAGCATTTT,CASRGQNSNQPQHF
NA,TRBJ2-7,NA,TRBV11-2,TGTGCCAGCAGCTTGGGGGCTACCTACGAGCAGTACTTC,CASSLGATYEQYF
NA,TRBJ1-1,NA,TRBV7-9,TGTGCCAGCAGCCGTTCAGCAGGGACCCTGAACACTGAAGCTTTCTTT,CASSRSAGTLNTEAFF
NA,TRBJ2-4,TRBD2,TRBV6-5,TGTGCCAGCAGTTACGGGAGGGCTAGCGGAAACATTCAGTACTTC,CASSYGRASGNIQYF
NA,TRBJ2-3,TRBD1,TRBV7-8,TGTGCCAGCAGCGTTTCGACAGGGGCTGGCACAGATACGCAGTATTTT,CASSVSTGAGTDTQYF
once,TRBJ1-3,NA,TRBV2,TGTGCCAGCAGTCCCGGGCTTCACTCTGGAAACACCATATATTTT,CASSPGLHSGNTIYF
few,TRBJ1-2,NA,TRBV7-8,TGTGCCAGCAGCCCCCAGCAAAGGGTGACAGTTCAACATTCCCTGGACTATGGCTACACCTTC,CASSPQQRVTVQHSLDYGYTF
few,TRBJ1-2,NA,TRBV4-3,TGCGCCAGCAGCCAAGAATCCGGTTATACAATCTATGGCTACACCTTC,CASSQESGYTIYGYTF
NA,TRBJ2-7,TRBD1,TRBV6-5,TGTGCCAGCAGTTACTCGAACAGGGGCATGGCCGAGCAGTACTTC,CASSYSNRGMAEQYF
NA,TRBJ1-1,NA,TRBV21-1,TGTGCCAGGGGAGCCCTAAGACGGTCGGCTTTCTTT,CARGALRRSAFF
NA,TRBJ2-7,TRBD1,TRBV28,TGTGCCAGCAGTTCAGCCGGGACAGCCCGAAACAGCGAGCAGTACTTC,CASSSAGTARNSEQYF
once,TRBJ1-2,NA,TRBV14,TGTGCCAGCAGCCAAGAAGGGACACGGATCTATGGCTACACCTTC,CASSQEGTRIYGYTF
NA,TRBJ2-3,TRBD1,TRBV5-5,TGTGCCAGCAGCTTCCGGGACAGGGAAACAGATACGCAGTATTTT,CASSFRDRETDTQYF
NA,TRBJ2-2,NA,TRBV28,TGTGCCAGCAGTTTATCGCAGGGTAACACCGGGGAGCTGTTTTTT,CASSLSQGNTGELFF
NA,TRBJ2-7,TRBD1,TRBV29-1,TGCAGCGTTGGACAGGGGGCCCCCTACGAGCAGTACTTC,CSVGQGAPYEQYF
NA,TRBJ2-1,NA,TRBV28,TGTGCCAGCAGTCGAACTAGACACAGGGTGGGCTACAATGAGCAGTTCTTC,CASSRTRHRVGYNEQFF
NA,TRBJ2-1,TRBD2,TRBV7-2,TGTGCCAGCCACGCCGGCGGGGGGGGAGGGAATGAGCAGTTCTTC,CASHAGGGGGNEQFF
NA,TRBJ2-7,TRBD1,TRBV7-2,TGTGCCAGCAGCTTAAGTCGACAGGGTGCCTACGAGCAGTACTTC,CASSLSRQGAYEQYF
few,TRBJ1-2,TRBD1,TRBV11-2,TGTGCCAGCAGCCCAGGGGGGAGGGGCGGCTACACCTTC,CASSPGGRGGYTF
NA,TRBJ1-5,NA,TRBV19,TGTGCCAGTAGTATATCTCGATATAGCAATCAGCCCCAGCATTTT,CASSISRYSNQPQHF
NA,TRBJ2-1,TRBD1,TRBV14,TGTGCCAGCAGCCAAGATCTTGGACAGGTAGGCAATGAGCAGTTCTTC,CASSQDLGQVGNEQFF
NA,TRBJ1-1,NA,TRBV4-3,TGCGCCAGCAGCCAAGAAGTCGCAGACTACACTGAAGCTTTCTTT,CASSQEVADYTEAFF
NA,TRBJ2-1,TRBD2,TRBV10-1,TGCGCCAGCAGCCTAGCGGCGGCCCCAAGAAATGAGCAGTTCTTC,CASSLAAAPRNEQFF
NA,TRBJ2-1,NA,TRBV6-2/TRBV6-3,TGTGCCAGCAGTTACTTCGAGGACAATGAGCAGTTCTTC,CASSYFEDNEQFF
NA,TRBJ1-3,NA,TRBV20-1,TGCAGTGCTAGTCTCGGGGGCCCTGGAAACACCATATATTTT,CSASLGGPGNTIYF
NA,TRBJ1-6,NA,TRBV7-8,TGTGCCAGCAGCTTAGGGGGGTTAAATTCACCCCTCCACTTT,CASSLGGLNSPLHF
NA,TRBJ1-1,NA,TRBV19,TGTGCCAGTACTTCGACCCGGTACAGCCCTGAAGCTTTCTTT,CASTSTRYSPEAFF
few,TRBJ1-4,NA,TRBV2,TGTGCCAGCAGTGAAGGGCTAACTAATGAAAAACTGTTTTTT,CASSEGLTNEKLFF
NA,TRBJ2-5,NA,TRBV6-5,TGTGCCAGCAACGGACGGAGACAAGAGACCCAGTACTTC,CASNGRRQETQYF
NA,TRBJ2-1,NA,TRBV18,TGTGCCAGCTCACCACCAATCGGCTACAATGAGCAGTTCTTC,CASSPPIGYNEQFF
NA,TRBJ1-2,NA,TRBV7-2,TGTGCCAGCAGCTTATCCCGGACTAACTATGGCTACACCTTC,CASSLSRTNYGYTF
NA,TRBJ1-3,TRBD1,TRBV14,TGTGCCAGCAGTACGACAGGGGCTGGAAACACCATATATTTT,CASSTTGAGNTIYF
NA,TRBJ1-6,NA,TRBV2,TGTGCCAGCAGTGAGGTGCAGCACTATAATTCACCCCTCCACTTT,CASSEVQHYNSPLHF
NA,TRBJ2-3,NA,TRBV28,TGTGCCAGCAGTTTAGGACTCTATATAGATACGCAGTATTTT,CASSLGLYIDTQYF
NA,TRBJ2-7,NA,TRBV28,TGTGCCAGCAGTTTCTTAACAGGCGATATCTACGAGCAGTACTTC,CASSFLTGDIYEQYF
NA,TRBJ1-2,NA,TRBV7-8,TGTGCCAGCAGCCCCCCCGGGGGAGGAAACTATGGCTACACCTTC,CASSPPGGGNYGYTF